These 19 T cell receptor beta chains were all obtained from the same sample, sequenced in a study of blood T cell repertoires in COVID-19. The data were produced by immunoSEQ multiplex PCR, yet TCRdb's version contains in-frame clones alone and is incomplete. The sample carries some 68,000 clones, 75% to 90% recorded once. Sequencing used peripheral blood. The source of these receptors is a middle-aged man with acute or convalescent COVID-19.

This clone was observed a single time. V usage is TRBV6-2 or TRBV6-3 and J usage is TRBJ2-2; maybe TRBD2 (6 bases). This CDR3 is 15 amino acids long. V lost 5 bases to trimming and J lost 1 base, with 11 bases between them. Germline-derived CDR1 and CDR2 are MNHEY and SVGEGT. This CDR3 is CASSPLAVNTGELFF. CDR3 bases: TGTGCCAGCAGTCCCTTAGCGGTGAACACCGGGGAGCTGTTTTTT.

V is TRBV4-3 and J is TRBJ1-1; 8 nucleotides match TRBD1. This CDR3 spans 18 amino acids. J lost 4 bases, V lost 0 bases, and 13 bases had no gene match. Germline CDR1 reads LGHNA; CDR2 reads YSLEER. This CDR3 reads CASSQERRGRYPGTEAFF. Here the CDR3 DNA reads TGCGCCAGCAGCCAAGAACGCAGGGGGCGGTACCCGGGCACTGAAGCTTTCTTT.

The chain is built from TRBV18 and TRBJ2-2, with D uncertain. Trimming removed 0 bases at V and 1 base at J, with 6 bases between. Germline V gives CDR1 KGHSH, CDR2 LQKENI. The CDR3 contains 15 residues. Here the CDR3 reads CASSPPSVNTGELFF. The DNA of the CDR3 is TGTGCCAGCTCACCACCGTCAGTGAACACCGGGGAGCTGTTTTTT. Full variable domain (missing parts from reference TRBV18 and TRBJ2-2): NAGVMQNPRHLVRRRGQEARLRCSPMKGHSHVYWYRQLPEEGLKFMVYLQKENIIDESGMPKERFSAEFPKEGPSILRIQQVVRGDSAAYFCASSPPSVNTGELFFGEGSRLTVL.

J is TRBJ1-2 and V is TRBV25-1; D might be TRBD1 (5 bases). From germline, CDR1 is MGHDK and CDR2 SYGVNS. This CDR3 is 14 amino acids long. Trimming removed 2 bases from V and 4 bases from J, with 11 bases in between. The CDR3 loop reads CASSESGAVYGYTF. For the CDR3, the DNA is TGTGCCAGCAGTGAAAGCGGGGCAGTCTATGGCTACACCTTC.

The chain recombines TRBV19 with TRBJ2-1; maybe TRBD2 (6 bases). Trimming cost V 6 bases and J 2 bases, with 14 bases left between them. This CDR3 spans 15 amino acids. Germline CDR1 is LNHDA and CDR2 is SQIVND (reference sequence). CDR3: CASRAASVAYNEQFF. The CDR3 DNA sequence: TGTGCCAGTAGAGCCGCTAGCGTTGCCTACAATGAGCAGTTCTTC.

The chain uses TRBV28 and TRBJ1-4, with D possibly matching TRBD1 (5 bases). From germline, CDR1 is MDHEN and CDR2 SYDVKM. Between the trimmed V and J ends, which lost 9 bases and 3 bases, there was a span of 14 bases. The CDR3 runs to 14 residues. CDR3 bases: TGTGCCAGTAGGAGGGGCGGCTCTAATGAAAAACTGTTTTTT. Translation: CASRRGGSNEKLFF.

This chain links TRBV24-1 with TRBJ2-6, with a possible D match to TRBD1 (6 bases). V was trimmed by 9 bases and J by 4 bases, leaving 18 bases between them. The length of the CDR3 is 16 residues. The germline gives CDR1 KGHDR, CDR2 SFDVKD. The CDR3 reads CATEPGHPSGANVLTF. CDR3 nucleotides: TGTGCCACCGAACCGGGACACCCCTCGGGGGCCAACGTCCTGACTTTC.

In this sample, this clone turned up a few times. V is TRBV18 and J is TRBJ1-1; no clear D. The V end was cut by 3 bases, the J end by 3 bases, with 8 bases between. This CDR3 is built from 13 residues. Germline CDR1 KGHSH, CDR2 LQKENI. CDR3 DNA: TGTGCCAGCTCACCGGAGGCCTACACTGAAGCTTTCTTT. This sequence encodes CASSPEAYTEAFF.

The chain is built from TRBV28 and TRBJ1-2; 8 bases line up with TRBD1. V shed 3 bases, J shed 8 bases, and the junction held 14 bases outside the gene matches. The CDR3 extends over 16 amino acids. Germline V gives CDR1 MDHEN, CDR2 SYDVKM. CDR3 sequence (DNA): TGTGCCAGCAGTTTGTGGACTCCCCAGGGGGCTTCGGGCTACACCTTC. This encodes CASSLWTPQGASGYTF.

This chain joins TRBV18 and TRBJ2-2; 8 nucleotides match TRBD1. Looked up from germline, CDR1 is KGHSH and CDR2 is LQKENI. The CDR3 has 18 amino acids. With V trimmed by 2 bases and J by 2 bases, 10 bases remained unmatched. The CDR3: CASSPNQRTGRNTGELFF. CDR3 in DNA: TGTGCCAGCTCACCAAATCAACGGACAGGGAGAAACACCGGGGAGCTGTTTTTT.

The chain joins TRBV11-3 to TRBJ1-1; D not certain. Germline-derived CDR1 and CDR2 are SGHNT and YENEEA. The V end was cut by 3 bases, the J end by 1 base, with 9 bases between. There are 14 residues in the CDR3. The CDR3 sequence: CASSFGGGNTEAFF. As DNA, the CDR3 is TGTGCCAGCAGCTTTGGTGGCGGGAACACTGAAGCTTTCTTT.

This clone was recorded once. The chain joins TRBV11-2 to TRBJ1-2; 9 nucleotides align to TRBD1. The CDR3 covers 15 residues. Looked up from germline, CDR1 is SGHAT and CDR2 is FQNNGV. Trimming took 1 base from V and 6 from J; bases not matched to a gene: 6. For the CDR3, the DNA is TGTGCCAGCAGCTTAGGGGACAGGGAACGGGATGGCTACACCTTC. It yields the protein CASSLGDRERDGYTF.

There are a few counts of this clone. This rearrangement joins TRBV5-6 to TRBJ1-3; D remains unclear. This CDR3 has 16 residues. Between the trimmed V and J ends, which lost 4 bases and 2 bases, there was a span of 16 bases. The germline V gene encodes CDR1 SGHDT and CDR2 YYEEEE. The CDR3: CASSLLRGSTGNTIYF. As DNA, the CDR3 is TGTGCCAGCAGCCTGCTCCGCGGCAGTACTGGAAACACCATATATTTT.

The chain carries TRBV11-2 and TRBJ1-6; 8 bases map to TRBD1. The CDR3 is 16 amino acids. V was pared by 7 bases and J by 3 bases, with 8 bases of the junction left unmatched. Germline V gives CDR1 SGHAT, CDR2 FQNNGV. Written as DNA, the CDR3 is TGTGCCAGCACCACGTCAGGGGGCGTCTATAATTCACCCCTCCACTTT. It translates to CASTTSGGVYNSPLHF.

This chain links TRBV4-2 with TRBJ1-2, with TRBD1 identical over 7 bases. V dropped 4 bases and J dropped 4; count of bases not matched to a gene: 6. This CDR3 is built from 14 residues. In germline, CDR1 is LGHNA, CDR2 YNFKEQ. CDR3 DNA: TGTGCCAGCAGCCCCCTGGACAGGTCCTATGGCTACACCTTC. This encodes CASSPLDRSYGYTF.

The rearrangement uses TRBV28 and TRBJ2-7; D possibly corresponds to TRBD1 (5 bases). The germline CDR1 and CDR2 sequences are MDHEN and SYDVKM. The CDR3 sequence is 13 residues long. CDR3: CATARTERYEQYV. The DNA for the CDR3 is TGTGCGACAGCACGCACAGAGCGCTACGAGCAGTACGTC.

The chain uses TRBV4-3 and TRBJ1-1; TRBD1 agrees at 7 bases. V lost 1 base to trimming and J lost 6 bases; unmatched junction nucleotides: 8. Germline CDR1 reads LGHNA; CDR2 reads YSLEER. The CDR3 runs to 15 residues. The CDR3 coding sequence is TGCGCCAGCAGCCAAGTACAGGGGCCCGGCGCTGAAGCTTTCTTT. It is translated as CASSQVQGPGAEAFF.

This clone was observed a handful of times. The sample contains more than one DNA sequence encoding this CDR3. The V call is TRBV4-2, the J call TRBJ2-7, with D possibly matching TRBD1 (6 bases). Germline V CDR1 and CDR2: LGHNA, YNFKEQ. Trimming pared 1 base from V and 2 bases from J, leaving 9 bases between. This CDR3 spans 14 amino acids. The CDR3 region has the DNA TGTGCCAGCAGCCAAGGGCAGGGGACCTACGAGCAGTACTTC. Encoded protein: CASSQGQGTYEQYF.

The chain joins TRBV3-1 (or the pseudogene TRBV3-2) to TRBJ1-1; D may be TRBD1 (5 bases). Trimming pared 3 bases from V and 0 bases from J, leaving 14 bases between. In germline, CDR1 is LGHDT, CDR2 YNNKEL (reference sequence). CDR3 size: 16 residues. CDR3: CASSHDSLPMNTEAFF. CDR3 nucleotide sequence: TGTGCCAGCAGCCATGACAGTCTTCCCATGAACACTGAAGCTTTCTTT.